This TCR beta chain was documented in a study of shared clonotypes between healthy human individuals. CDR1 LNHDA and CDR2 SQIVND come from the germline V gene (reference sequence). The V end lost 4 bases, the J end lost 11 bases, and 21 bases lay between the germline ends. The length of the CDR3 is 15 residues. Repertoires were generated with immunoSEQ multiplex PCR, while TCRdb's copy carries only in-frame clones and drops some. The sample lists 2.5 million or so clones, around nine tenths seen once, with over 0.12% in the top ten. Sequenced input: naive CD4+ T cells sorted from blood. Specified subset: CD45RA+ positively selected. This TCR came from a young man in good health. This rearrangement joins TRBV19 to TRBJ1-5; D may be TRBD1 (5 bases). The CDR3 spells CASSRLGVSLVSQHF. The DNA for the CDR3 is TGTGCCAGTAGTAGGTTGGGGGTTTCCTTGGTTTCCCAGCATTTT.